This T cell receptor (beta chain) was retrieved from a study of blood T cell repertoires in COVID-19. In the study overall: Spain, Italy and the United States supplied samples that represented acute and convalescent COVID-19. Sources were T cells, B-cell-depleted T cells, or PBMCs; the material itself was cDNA or gDNA.

Germline CDR1 is SGHVS and CDR2 is FNYEAQ. This CDR3 comprises 16 residues. V was clipped by 5 bases and J by 1 base, with 15 bases between them. In the original workflow: Estimation of nucleated cell counts was performed using reference gene primer amplification. TCRdb's table, derived via immunoSEQ multiplex PCR, lists solely in-frame clones and lacks some. Clone size and the V and J calls come from that table; the DNA yielded D and trimming. The data hold about 90,000 clones, with less than 85% observed a single time. This clone was detected only a few times. The sample consisted of peripheral blood. The chain uses TRBV7-6 and TRBJ1-3; TRBD1 might be the D (5 bases). The origin of this receptor is a man in his sixties or seventies with acute or convalescent COVID-19. The chain's CDR3 is CASSPDPQGSGNTIYF. DNA of the CDR3: TGTGCCAGCAGCCCAGATCCTCAGGGTTCTGGAAACACCATATATTTT. The full variable domain, rest sourced from reference TRBV7-6 and TRBJ1-3, is GAGVSQSPRYKVTKRGQDVALRCDPISGHVSLYWYRQALGQGPEFLTYFNYEAQQDKSGLPNDRFSAERPEGSISTLTIQRTEQRDSAMYRCASSPDPQGSGNTIYFGEGSWLTVV.